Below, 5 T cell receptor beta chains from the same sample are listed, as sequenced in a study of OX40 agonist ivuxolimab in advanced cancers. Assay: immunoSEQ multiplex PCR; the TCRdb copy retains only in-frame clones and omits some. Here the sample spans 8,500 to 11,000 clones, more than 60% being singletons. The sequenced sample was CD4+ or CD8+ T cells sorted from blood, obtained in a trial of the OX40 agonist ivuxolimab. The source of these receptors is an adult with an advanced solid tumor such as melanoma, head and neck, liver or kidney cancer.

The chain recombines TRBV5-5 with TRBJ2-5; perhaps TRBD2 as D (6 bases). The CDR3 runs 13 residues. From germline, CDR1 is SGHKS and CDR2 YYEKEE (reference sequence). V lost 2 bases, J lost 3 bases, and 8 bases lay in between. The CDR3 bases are TGTGCCAGCAGCTTACGGGGGAAAGAGACCCAGTACTTC. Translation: CASSLRGKETQYF.

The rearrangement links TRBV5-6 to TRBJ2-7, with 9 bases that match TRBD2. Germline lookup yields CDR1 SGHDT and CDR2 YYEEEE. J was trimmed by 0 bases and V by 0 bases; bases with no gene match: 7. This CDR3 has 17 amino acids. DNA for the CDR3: TGTGCCAGCAGCTTGGGGCTAGCGGGGCACTACTCCTACGAGCAGTACTTC. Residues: CASSLGLAGHYSYEQYF.

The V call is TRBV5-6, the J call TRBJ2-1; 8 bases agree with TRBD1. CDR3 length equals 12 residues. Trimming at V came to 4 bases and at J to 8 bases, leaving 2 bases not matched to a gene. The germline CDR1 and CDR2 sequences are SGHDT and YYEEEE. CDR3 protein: CASSGQGYEQFF. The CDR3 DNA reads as TGTGCCAGCAGCGGACAGGGTTATGAGCAGTTCTTC.

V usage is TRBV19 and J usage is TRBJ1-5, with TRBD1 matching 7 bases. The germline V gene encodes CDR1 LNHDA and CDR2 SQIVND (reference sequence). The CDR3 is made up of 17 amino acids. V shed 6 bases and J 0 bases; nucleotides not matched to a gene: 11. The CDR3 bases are TGTGCCAGTAGAACTGATGGGACAGTCTATAGCAATCAGCCCCAGCATTTT. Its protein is CASRTDGTVYSNQPQHF.

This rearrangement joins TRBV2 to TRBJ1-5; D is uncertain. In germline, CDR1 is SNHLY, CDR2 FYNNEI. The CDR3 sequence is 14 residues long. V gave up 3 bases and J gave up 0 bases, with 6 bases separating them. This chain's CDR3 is CASSDGYSNQPQHF. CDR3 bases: TGTGCCAGCAGTGACGGGTATAGCAATCAGCCCCAGCATTTT.